The following is a TCR beta chain sequence with its context. The record originates from a study of blood T cell repertoires in COVID-19. Study overall: Spain, Italy and the United States supplied samples that represented acute and convalescent COVID-19. In each case, the material was cDNA or gDNA derived from T cells, B-cell-depleted T cells, or PBMCs.

TCRdb keeps only in-frame clones here, not all; method: immunoSEQ multiplex PCR. The repertoire holds hundreds of thousands of clones, around 85% seen once, with 9.1% in the top ten. V lost 0 bases and J lost 9; bases outside the gene matches: 3. This CDR3 is 14 amino acids long. Germline V gene data show CDR1 as MNHNS and CDR2 as SASEGT. The gene calls are TRBV6-1 and TRBJ2-4; 9 bases agree with TRBD2. Sequencing was carried out using PBMCs or T cells enriched from blood (not recorded which). The TCR comes from a woman aged 45-60 years with acute COVID-19. Here the CDR3 DNA reads TGTGCCAGCAGTGAAGCTAGCGGGGGCGGCATTCAGTACTTC. Its translation: CASSEASGGGIQYF.